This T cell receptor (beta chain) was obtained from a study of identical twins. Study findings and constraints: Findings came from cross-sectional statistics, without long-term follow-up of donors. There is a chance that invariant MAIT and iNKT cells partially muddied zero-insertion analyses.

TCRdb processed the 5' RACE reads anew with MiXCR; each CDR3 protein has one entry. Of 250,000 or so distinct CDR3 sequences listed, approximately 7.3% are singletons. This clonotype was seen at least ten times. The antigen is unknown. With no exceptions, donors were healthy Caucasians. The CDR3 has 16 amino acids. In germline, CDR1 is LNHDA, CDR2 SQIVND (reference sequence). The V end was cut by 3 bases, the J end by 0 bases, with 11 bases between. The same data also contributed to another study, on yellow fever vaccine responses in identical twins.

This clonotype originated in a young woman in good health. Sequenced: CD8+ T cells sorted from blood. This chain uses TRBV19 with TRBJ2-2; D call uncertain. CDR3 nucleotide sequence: TGTGCCAGTAGTATGACCATACCCCCGAACACCGGGGAGCTGTTTTTT. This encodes CASSMTIPPNTGELFF.